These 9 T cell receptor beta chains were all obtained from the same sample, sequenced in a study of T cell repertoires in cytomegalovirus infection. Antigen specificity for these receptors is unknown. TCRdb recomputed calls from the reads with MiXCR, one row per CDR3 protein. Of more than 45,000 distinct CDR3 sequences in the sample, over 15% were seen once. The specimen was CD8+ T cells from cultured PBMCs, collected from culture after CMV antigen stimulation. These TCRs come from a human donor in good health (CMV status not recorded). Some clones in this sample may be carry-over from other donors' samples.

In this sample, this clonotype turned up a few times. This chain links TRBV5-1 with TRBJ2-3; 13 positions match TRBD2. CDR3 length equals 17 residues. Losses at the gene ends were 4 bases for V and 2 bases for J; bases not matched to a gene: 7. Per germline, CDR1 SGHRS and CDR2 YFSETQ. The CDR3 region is CASSPLTSGRFTDTQYF. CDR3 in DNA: TGCGCCAGCAGCCCCCTGACTAGCGGGAGGTTCACAGATACGCAGTATTTT.

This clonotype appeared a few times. DNA for the CDR3: TGTGCCAGCAGCTTAGGGGATACAGGGACCTTTGAAAAACTGTTTTTT. Translated: CASSLGDTGTFEKLFF. The rearrangement joins TRBV7-2 to TRBJ1-4, with D tentatively TRBD1 (6 bases). V lost 1 base to trimming and J lost 7 bases, with 16 bases between them. The CDR3 is 16 residues long. Germline CDR1 reads SGHTA; CDR2 reads FQGNSA. Variable domain in full (rest from reference TRBV7-2 and TRBJ1-4): GAGVSQSPSNKVTEKGKDVELRCDPISGHTALYWYRQSLGQGLEFLIYFQGNSAPDKSGLPSDRFSAERTGGSVSTLTIQRTQQEDSAVYLCASSLGDTGTFEKLFFGSGTQLSVL.

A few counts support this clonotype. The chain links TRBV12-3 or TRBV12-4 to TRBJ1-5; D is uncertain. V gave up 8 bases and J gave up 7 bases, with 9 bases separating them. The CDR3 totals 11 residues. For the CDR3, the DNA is TGTGCCAGCGCTCGGGAGCAGCCCCAGCATTTT. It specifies CASAREQPQHF.

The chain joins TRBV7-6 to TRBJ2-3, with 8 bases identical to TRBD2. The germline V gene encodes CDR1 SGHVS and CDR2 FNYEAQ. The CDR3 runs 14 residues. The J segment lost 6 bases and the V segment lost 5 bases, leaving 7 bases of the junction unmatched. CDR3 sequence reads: CASSRGLGTDTQYF. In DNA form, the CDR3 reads TGTGCCAGCAGCCGGGGACTAGGAACGGATACGCAGTATTTT.

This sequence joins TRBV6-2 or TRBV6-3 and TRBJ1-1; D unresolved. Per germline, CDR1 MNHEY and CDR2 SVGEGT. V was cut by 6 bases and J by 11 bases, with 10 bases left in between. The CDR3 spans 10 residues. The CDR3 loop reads CASSDNTAFF. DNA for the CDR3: TGTGCCAGCAGCGACAACACTGCTTTCTTT.

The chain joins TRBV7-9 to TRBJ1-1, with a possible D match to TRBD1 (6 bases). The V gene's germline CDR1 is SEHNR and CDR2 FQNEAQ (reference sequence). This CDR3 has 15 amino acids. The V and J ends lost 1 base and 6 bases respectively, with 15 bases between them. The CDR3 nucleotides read TGTGCCAGCAGCTTAGGGGGACACCCGATGGCTGAAGCTTTCTTT. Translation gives CASSLGGHPMAEAFF.

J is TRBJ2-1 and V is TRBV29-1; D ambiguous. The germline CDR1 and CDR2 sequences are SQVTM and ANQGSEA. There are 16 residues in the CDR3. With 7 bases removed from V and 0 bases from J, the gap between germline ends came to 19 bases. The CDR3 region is CSAVGTASYSYNEQFF. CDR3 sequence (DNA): TGCAGCGCCGTGGGAACGGCGTCGTACTCCTACAATGAGCAGTTCTTC.

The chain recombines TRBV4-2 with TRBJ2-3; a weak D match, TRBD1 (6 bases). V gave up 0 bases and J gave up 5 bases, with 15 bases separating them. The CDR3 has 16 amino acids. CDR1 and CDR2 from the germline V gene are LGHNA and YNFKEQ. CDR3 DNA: TGTGCCAGCAGCCAAGATAGCAGGGGTCTCATAGATACGCAGTATTTT. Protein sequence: CASSQDSRGLIDTQYF.

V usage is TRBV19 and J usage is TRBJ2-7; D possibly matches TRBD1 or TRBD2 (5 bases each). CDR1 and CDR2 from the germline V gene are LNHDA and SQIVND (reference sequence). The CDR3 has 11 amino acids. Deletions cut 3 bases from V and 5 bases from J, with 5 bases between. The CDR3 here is CASSMGDEQYF. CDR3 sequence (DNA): TGTGCCAGTAGTATGGGGGACGAGCAGTACTTC.